The next 27 T cell receptor beta chains were all read from a single sample in a study of OX40 agonist ivuxolimab in advanced cancers. Library preparation was by the immunoSEQ multiplex PCR assay. Drawn from immuneACCESS, this table holds only the in-frame rearrangements with V and J called that TCRdb kept. Clones are partly lost; checked studies trace under half to an unresolved V gene and leave the rest unexplained. This sample is represented by some 100,000 clones; under 95% of them were singletons. Jointly, the top ten make up around 0.86% of the sample. Sequencing was performed on CD4+ or CD8+ T cells sorted from blood, taken in a trial of the OX40 agonist ivuxolimab. The receptors derive from an adult with an advanced solid tumor such as melanoma, head and neck, liver or kidney cancer.

The chain recombines TRBV4-2 with TRBJ1-2, with D tentatively TRBD1 (5 bases). Germline assignment: CDR1 LGHNA and CDR2 YNFKEQ. Trimming took off 5 bases at V and 2 bases at J, with 15 bases between the two ends. CDR3 length: 15 amino acids. CDR3 in DNA: TGTGCCAGCAGCTTGGGAGGGGCACTAAACTATGGCTACACCTTC. This sequence encodes CASSLGGALNYGYTF.

This chain uses TRBV5-4 with TRBJ2-1; a weak D match, TRBD1 (6 bases). Trimming left V 6 bases short and J 2 bases short, with 15 bases between. The germline V gene encodes CDR1 SGHNT and CDR2 YYREEE (reference sequence). The CDR3 is 15 amino acids. CDR3 in DNA: TGTGCCAGCAAGATGGGACACCTCGCCTACAATGAGCAGTTCTTC. Amino acid sequence: CASKMGHLAYNEQFF.

This chain joins TRBV19 and TRBJ2-2; D possibly corresponds to TRBD1 (6 bases). This CDR3 is built from 14 residues. V shed 6 bases and J shed 3 bases, with 11 bases lying between them. CDR1 and CDR2 from the germline V gene are LNHDA and SQIVND (reference sequence). This CDR3 reads CASRSAGDTGELFF. The CDR3 nucleotides are TGTGCCAGTAGATCCGCAGGGGACACCGGGGAGCTGTTTTTT.

This clone was picked up one time. The chain carries TRBV30 and TRBJ2-4; possible D gene TRBD2, 5 bases. Germline lookup yields CDR1 GTSNPN and CDR2 SVGIG (reference sequence). CDR3 length: 11 amino acids. Trimming pared 4 bases from V and 9 bases from J, leaving 10 bases between. CDR3 bases: TGTGCCTGGAATCCGGGAACCATTCAGTACTTC. This gives the protein CAWNPGTIQYF.

The rearrangement links TRBV7-2 to TRBJ2-4; tentative D call: TRBD1 (6 bases). This CDR3 region has 15 residues. CDR1 is SGHTA and CDR2 is FQGNSA in the germline V gene. V was pared by 5 bases and J by 7 bases, with 18 bases between. The CDR3 region is CASSVDRSYVNIQYF. The CDR3 DNA follows: TGTGCCAGCAGCGTCGACAGGAGTTATGTGAACATTCAGTACTTC.

The V call is TRBV7-9, the J call TRBJ2-5; 7 bases map to TRBD1. Germline V gene lookup returns CDR1 SEHNR and CDR2 FQNEAQ (reference sequence). CDR3 size: 16 residues. Trimming removed 3 bases from V and 2 bases from J; junction bases left unmatched: 9. CDR3 sequence reads: CASSFLPGQIQETQYF. CDR3 sequence (DNA): TGTGCCAGCAGCTTTCTACCGGGACAGATACAAGAGACCCAGTACTTC.

In the case of this clone: Other DNA sequences of this sample code for an identical CDR3. The V gene is TRBV30, the J gene TRBJ2-2; tentatively, D is TRBD1 (5 bases). The CDR3 sequence is 14 residues long. Germline lookup yields CDR1 GTSNPN and CDR2 SVGIG (reference sequence). With 0 bases removed from V and 4 bases from J, the gap between germline ends came to 9 bases. The DNA for the CDR3 is TGTGCCTGGAGTGTGGCAGGGTCCACCGGGGAGCTGTTTTTT. Translated, it gives CAWSVAGSTGELFF.

V is TRBV5-1 and J is TRBJ2-7, with 9 bases matching TRBD1. V lost 4 bases, J lost 3 bases, and 14 bases stayed unmatched. This CDR3 has 17 amino acids. The germline V gene encodes CDR1 SGHRS and CDR2 YFSETQ. CDR3 sequence: CASSRILTGGTRYEQYF. The CDR3 DNA sequence: TGCGCCAGCAGCCGGATCCTTACAGGGGGCACCCGCTACGAGCAGTACTTC.

This sequence joins TRBV11-3 and TRBJ2-2, with 8 positions matching TRBD2. Germline loops: CDR1 SGHNT, CDR2 YENEEA. The CDR3 totals 17 residues. The V and J ends lost 5 bases and 6 bases, in that order; junction bases with no gene match: 14. The CDR3 region is CASSPHPSGRGSGELFF. CDR3 coding DNA: TGTGCCAGCAGCCCCCACCCCTCCGGGAGGGGGTCCGGGGAGCTGTTTTTT.

This chain joins TRBV5-5 and TRBJ2-6; 9 bases align to TRBD1. The germline V gene has CDR1 SGHKS and CDR2 YYEKEE (reference sequence). This CDR3 is built from 17 residues. With 4 bases clipped from V and 1 base from J, the junction kept 6 bases outside the gene matches. The chain's CDR3 is CASSRGQGWSGANVLTF. As DNA, the CDR3 is TGTGCCAGCAGCCGAGGACAGGGGTGGTCTGGGGCCAACGTCCTGACTTTC.

V is TRBV5-1 and J is TRBJ2-1, with 14 bases that match TRBD2. J gave up 7 bases and V 4 bases, and 13 bases lay outside the gene matches. In germline, CDR1 is SGHRS, CDR2 YFSETQ. The CDR3 totals 18 residues. CDR3 sequence (DNA): TGCGCCAGCAGCCCAGGGACTAGCGGGAGCCCCGGGGTAAATGAGCAGTTCTTC. Translated, it gives CASSPGTSGSPGVNEQFF.

The rearrangement uses TRBV7-2 and TRBJ1-2; 8 positions match TRBD1. The V gene's germline CDR1 is SGHTA and CDR2 FQGNSA. This CDR3 spans 16 amino acids. The trim removed 3 bases at V and 7 bases at J, leaving 13 bases unmatched. DNA for the CDR3: TGTGCCAGCAGCTTTGAGACCTCTCTGACAGGGGCTGGCTACACCTTC. Protein: CASSFETSLTGAGYTF.

This chain's CDR3 is CSGQGGYEQYF. The CDR3 coding sequence is TGCAGTGGACAGGGGGGGTACGAGCAGTACTTC. The rearrangement joins TRBV29-1 to TRBJ2-7, with 10 bases fitting TRBD1. CDR3 length: 11 residues. CDR1 and CDR2 from the germline V gene are SQVTM and ANQGSEA.

The chain couples TRBV4-1 to TRBJ1-1; 8 positions match TRBD1. Germline V gives CDR1 MGHRA, CDR2 YSYEKL. Trimming cost V 5 bases and J 3 bases; bases outside gene matches: 8. The CDR3 is made up of 15 amino acids. Written as DNA, the CDR3 is TGCGCCAGCAGCTTCAGGGGGCTGGGGGACACTGAAGCTTTCTTT. Translating it yields CASSFRGLGDTEAFF.

J is TRBJ1-3 and V is TRBV5-4; D unresolved. This CDR3 spans 16 amino acids. The V end lost 4 bases, the J end lost 0 bases, and 14 bases lay between the germline ends. CDR1 and CDR2 from the germline V gene are SGHNT and YYREEE (reference sequence). CDR3: CASSRFRTDSGNTIYF. The CDR3 DNA reads TGTGCCAGCAGCCGATTCCGGACGGACTCTGGAAACACCATATATTTT.

The rearrangement joins TRBV18 to TRBJ1-1; no firm D call. Germline lookup yields CDR1 KGHSH and CDR2 LQKENI. V lost 3 bases and J 1 base, leaving 3 bases between the germline ends. This CDR3 spans 12 amino acids. CDR3 nucleotide sequence: TGTGCCAGCTCACCGACGAACACTGAAGCTTTCTTT. Protein product: CASSPTNTEAFF.

The chain links TRBV9 to TRBJ1-2; a possible D gene is TRBD1 (6 bases). Germline CDR1 reads SGDLS; CDR2 reads YYNGEE. The V and J ends lost 5 bases and 4 bases respectively, with 15 bases between them. The CDR3 is 14 amino acids. The CDR3 nucleotides are TGTGCCAGCAGGCGCGGGGGCGAGGGCTATGGCTACACCTTC. Protein product: CASRRGGEGYGYTF.

The rearrangement uses TRBV2 and TRBJ2-1; 11 nucleotides match TRBD2. V gave up 8 bases and J gave up 4 bases; unmatched junction bases: 7. Germline V gene lookup returns CDR1 SNHLY and CDR2 FYNNEI. The CDR3 spans 15 residues. This CDR3 is CASGPTSGAYNEQFF. CDR3 bases: TGTGCCAGCGGCCCGACTAGCGGGGCGTACAATGAGCAGTTCTTC.

This chain links TRBV7-2 with TRBJ2-5, with 8 bases fitting TRBD2. CDR3 length: 18 amino acids. Germline CDR1 reads SGHTA; CDR2 reads FQGNSA. Unmatched junction bases numbered 16, after V lost 2 bases and J lost 5 bases. CDR3 bases: TGTGCCAGCAGCTTATATGGATTAGCGGGGAGCCAGGGGGAGACCCAGTACTTC. This encodes CASSLYGLAGSQGETQYF.

This chain joins TRBV11-1 and TRBJ2-4; TRBD1 agrees at 8 bases. This CDR3 is built from 14 residues. Germline V gene sequence: CDR1 SGHAT, CDR2 FQDESV (reference sequence). The ends lost 3 bases at V and 5 bases at J; junction bases unmatched: 3. CDR3 sequence: CASSFRTGQNIQYF. Here the CDR3 DNA reads TGTGCCAGCAGCTTTCGGACAGGGCAAAACATTCAGTACTTC. Filled out from reference TRBV11-1 and TRBJ2-4, the complete variable domain reads EAEVAQSPRYKITEKSQAVAFWCDPISGHATLYWYRQILGQGPELLVQFQDESVVDDSQLPKDRFSAERLKGVDSTLKIQPAELGDSAMYLCASSFRTGQNIQYFGAGTRLSVL.

V and J are TRBV30 and TRBJ2-1, with 10 bases fitting TRBD2. V dropped 0 bases and J dropped 4; count of bases not matched to a gene: 3. In germline, CDR1 is GTSNPN, CDR2 SVGIG (reference sequence). The CDR3 sequence is 15 residues long. CDR3 sequence (DNA): TGTGCCTGGAGTGTGACTAGCGGGCCTTACAATGAGCAGTTCTTC. Translated, it gives CAWSVTSGPYNEQFF.

The chain carries TRBV28 and TRBJ1-3, with 7 positions matching TRBD1. The CDR3 spans 13 residues. Germline values: CDR1 MDHEN, CDR2 SYDVKM. J gave up 7 bases and V 6 bases, and 6 bases lay outside the gene matches. The DNA for the CDR3 is TGTGCCAGCAGGACAGGGAGCTTGAACACCATATATTTT. Residues: CASRTGSLNTIYF.

The rearrangement joins TRBV19 to TRBJ2-5; the D gene is possibly TRBD2 (6 bases). With 0 bases removed from V and 10 bases from J, the gap between germline ends came to 21 bases. CDR1 and CDR2 (germline): LNHDA, SQIVND (reference sequence). This CDR3 is 16 amino acids long. The CDR3 protein is CASSIEASAGTSGQYF. The CDR3 nucleotides read TGTGCCAGTAGTATAGAGGCTAGCGCCGGCACGAGTGGCCAGTACTTC.

This clone was detected once. The chain carries TRBV23-1 and TRBJ2-3; possible D gene TRBD2, 6 bases. TRBV23-1 is filed as an ORF, its function uncertain. The CDR3 is 15 residues long. Trimming left V 6 bases short and J 0 bases short, with 13 bases between. CDR3: CASRRDLTSTDTQYF. CDR3 DNA: TGCGCCAGCAGAAGGGACTTAACTAGCACAGATACGCAGTATTTT.

The chain has TRBV30 and TRBJ1-2; D is uncertain. Trimming removed 3 bases at V and 0 bases at J, with 11 bases between. The germline CDR1 and CDR2 sequences are GTSNPN and SVGIG (reference sequence). CDR3 length equals 14 residues. The CDR3 nucleotides read TGTGCCTGGAGCTGGGGTTCCTCTAACTATGGCTACACCTTC. Its protein is CAWSWGSSNYGYTF.

In regard to this clone: At one end, the junction sequence differs from germline, possibly due to a read error. V usage is TRBV7-7 and J usage is TRBJ2-7, with D tentatively TRBD2 (5 bases). The length of the CDR3 is 13 residues. Germline values: CDR1 SSHAT, CDR2 FNYEAQ (reference sequence). In DNA, the CDR3 is TGTGCTAGCAGCCTAGCCGGGGCCTACGAGCAGTACTTC. As protein: CASSLAGAYEQYF. The whole variable domain, filled in from reference TRBV7-7 and TRBJ2-7, reads GAGVSQSPRYKVTKRGQDVTLRCDPISSHATLYWYQQALGQGPEFLTYFNYEAQPDKSGLPSDRFSAERPEGSISTLTIQRTEQRDSAMYRCASSLAGAYEQYFGPGTRLTVT.

The chain couples TRBV28 to TRBJ2-3; 8 bases agree with TRBD2. CDR1 is MDHEN, CDR2 SYDVKM, per germline. The CDR3 loop spans 17 amino acids. V lost 2 bases, J lost 8 bases, and 15 bases stayed unmatched. CDR3 in DNA: TGTGCCAGCAGTTTAAGGGGTGGAGTGGCGGGAGGCGGTACGCAGTATTTT. Translation: CASSLRGGVAGGGTQYF.